The clone carrying this TCR beta chain has just a few counts. The antigen remains undetermined. This sample was included in a study of cytomegalovirus exposure and HLA in healthy donors. Overall study findings and caveats: Some TCR beta chains (around 160 of them) were listed as cytomegalovirus-associated.

Germline loops: CDR1 PRHDT, CDR2 FYEKMQ (reference sequence). V trimming: 5 bases; J trimming: 5 bases; junction bases outside the gene matches: 6. The length of the CDR3 is 15 residues. The PCR employed 60 Vbeta primers together with 13 Jbeta primers. Sequenced by immunoSEQ multiplex PCR; TCRdb stores in-frame clones only, minus some. Found here are 130,000 or so clones, about three fifths of them singletons; the top ten hold around 1.8%. The receptor's source is a male donor in good health and CMV-seronegative. The chain links TRBV13 to TRBJ2-1; 10 bases agree with TRBD2. The source material was PBMCs. The CDR3 DNA reads as TGTGCCAGCAGCCCGCGGACTAGCGGAGACAATGAGCAGTTCTTC. This sequence encodes CASSPRTSGDNEQFF.